The present TCR beta chain was sequenced within a study of T cells after yellow fever vaccination. Background on the study: Preparation used SMART-Seq v4 Ultra Low Input for the low-cell-number fractions. The study, taken as a whole, reports: Weaker overall, the secondary response nonetheless peaked faster (day 5 versus 15). One caveat is that FACS-sorted repertoires could contain abundant clonotypes contaminating from the bulk population.

By 5'RACE template switching, TCR cDNA was produced, with a universal primer site and UMIs added in the process. Each CDR3 protein gets one entry after TCRdb re-called the 5' RACE reads with MiXCR. The sample carries hundreds of thousands of distinct CDR3 sequences, around an eighth recorded once. With regard to this clonotype: Its cognate antigen is unknown.

J lost 8 bases, V lost 0 bases, and 6 bases had no gene match. The CDR3 runs to 16 residues. Germline assignment: CDR1 MNHEY and CDR2 SVGEGT. The chain recombines TRBV6-2 or TRBV6-3 with TRBJ2-1, with TRBD2 matching over 11 bases. Sequencing was performed on PBMCs, taken on the day of the yellow fever booster vaccination. The source is a man aged 30 to 39 who received the YFV17D yellow fever vaccine. CDR3 loop: CASSYSPSGRMDEQFF. In DNA, the CDR3 is TGTGCCAGCAGTTACTCCCCTAGCGGGAGGATGGATGAGCAGTTCTTC.